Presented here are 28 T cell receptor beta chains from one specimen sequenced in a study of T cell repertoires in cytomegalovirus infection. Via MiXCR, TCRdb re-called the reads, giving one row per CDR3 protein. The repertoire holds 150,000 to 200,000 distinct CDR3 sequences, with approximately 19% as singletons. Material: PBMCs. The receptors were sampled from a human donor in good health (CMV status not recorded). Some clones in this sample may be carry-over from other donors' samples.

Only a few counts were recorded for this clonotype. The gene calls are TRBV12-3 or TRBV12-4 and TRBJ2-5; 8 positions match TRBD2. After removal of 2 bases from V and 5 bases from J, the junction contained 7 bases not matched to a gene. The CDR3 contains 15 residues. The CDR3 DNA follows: TGTGCCAGCAGTTTAAAGTTCGGGACTAGGGAGACCCAGTACTTC. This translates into CASSLKFGTRETQYF.

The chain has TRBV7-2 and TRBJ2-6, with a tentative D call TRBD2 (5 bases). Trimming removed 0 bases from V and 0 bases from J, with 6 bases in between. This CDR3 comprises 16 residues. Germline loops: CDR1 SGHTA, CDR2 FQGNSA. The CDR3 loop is CASSLAGSSGANVLTF. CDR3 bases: TGTGCCAGCAGCTTAGCGGGGAGCTCTGGGGCCAACGTCCTGACTTTC.

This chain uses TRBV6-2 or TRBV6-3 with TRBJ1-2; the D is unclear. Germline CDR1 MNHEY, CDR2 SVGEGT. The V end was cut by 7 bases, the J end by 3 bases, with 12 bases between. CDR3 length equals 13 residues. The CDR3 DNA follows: TGTGCCAGCACCCCAGGACGGTACTATGGCTACACCTTC. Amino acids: CASTPGRYYGYTF.

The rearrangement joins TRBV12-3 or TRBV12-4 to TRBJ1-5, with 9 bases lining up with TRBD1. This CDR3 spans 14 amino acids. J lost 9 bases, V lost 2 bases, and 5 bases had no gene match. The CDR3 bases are TGTGCCAGCAGTTTACCGGGACAGGGTGGGCCCCAGCATTTT. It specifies CASSLPGQGGPQHF.

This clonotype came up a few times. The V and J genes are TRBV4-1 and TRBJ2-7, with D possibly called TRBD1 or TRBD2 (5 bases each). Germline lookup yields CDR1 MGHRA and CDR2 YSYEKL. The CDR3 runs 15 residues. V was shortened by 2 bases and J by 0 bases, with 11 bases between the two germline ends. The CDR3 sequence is CASSQSSGGSYEQYF. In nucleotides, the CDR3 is TGCGCCAGCAGCCAAAGTAGTGGGGGCTCCTACGAGCAGTACTTC.

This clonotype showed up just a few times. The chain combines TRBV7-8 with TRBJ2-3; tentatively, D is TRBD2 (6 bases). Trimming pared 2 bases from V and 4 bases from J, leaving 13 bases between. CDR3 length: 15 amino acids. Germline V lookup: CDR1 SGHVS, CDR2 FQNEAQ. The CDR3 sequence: CASSLSLARADTQYF. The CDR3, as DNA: TGTGCCAGCAGCTTATCACTAGCAAGGGCAGATACGCAGTATTTT.

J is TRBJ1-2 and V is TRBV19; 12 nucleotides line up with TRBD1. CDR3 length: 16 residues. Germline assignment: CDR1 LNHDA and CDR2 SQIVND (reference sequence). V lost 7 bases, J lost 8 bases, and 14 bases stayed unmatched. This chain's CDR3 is CASNTGGDRGLGGYTF. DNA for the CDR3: TGTGCCAGTAATACTGGAGGGGACAGGGGGCTTGGAGGCTACACCTTC.

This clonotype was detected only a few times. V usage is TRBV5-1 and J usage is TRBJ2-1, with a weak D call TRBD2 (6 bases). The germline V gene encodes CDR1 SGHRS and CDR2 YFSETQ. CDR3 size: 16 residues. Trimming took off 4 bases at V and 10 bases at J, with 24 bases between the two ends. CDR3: CASSASGGNSLREQFF. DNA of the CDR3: TGCGCCAGCAGCGCGAGTGGCGGGAACTCCCTGCGGGAGCAGTTCTTC.

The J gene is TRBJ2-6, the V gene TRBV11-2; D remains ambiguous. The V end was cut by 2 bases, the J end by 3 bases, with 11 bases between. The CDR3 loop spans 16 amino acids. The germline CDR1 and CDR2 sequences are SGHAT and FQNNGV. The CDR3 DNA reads TGTGCCAGCAGCTTATTAGAATCCGGTGGGGCCAACGTCCTGACTTTC. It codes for CASSLLESGGANVLTF.

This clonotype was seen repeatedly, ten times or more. For the CDR3, the DNA is TGTGCCAGCAGCTTAAGCCCGACAGGGTCTGGAAACACCATATATTTT. It yields the protein CASSLSPTGSGNTIYF. V and J are TRBV7-3 and TRBJ1-3, with TRBD1 matching over 7 bases. This CDR3 is 16 amino acids long. After removal of 1 base from V and 1 base from J, the junction contained 4 bases not matched to a gene. Per the germline V gene, CDR1 is SGHTA and CDR2 is FQGTGA.

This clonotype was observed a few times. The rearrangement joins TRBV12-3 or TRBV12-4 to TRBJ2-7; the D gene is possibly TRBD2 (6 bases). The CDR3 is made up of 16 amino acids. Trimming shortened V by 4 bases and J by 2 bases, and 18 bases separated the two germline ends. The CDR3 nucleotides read TGTGCCAGCAGTTGGGACTGGGGTGATTGGACCTACGAGCAGTACTTC. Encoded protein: CASSWDWGDWTYEQYF.

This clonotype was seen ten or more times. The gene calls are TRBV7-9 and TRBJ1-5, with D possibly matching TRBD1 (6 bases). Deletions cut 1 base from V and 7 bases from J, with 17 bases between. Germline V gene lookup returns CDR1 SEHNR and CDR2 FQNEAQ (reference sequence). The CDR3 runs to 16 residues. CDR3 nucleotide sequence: TGTGCCAGCAGCTTAGACCCGGGGGGCTTAGGACAGCCCCAGCATTTT. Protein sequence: CASSLDPGGLGQPQHF.

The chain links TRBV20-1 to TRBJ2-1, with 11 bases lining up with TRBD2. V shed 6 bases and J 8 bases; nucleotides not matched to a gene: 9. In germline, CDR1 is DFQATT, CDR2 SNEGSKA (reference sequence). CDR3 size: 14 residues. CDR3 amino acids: CSALNSGGADEQFF. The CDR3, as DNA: TGCAGTGCCCTAAATAGCGGGGGGGCCGATGAGCAGTTCTTC.

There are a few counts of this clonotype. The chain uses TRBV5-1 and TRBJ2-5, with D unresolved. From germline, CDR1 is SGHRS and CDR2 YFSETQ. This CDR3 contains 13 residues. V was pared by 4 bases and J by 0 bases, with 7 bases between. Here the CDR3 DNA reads TGCGCCAGCAGCCTCCATGACCAAGAGACCCAGTACTTC. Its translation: CASSLHDQETQYF.

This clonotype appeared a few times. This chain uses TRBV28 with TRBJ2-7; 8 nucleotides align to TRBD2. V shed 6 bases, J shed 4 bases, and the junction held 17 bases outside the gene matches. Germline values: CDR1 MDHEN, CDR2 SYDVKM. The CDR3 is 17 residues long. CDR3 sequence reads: CASSPRVGAGGGYEQYF. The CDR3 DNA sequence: TGTGCCAGCAGCCCTAGGGTAGGGGCGGGAGGAGGATACGAGCAGTACTTC. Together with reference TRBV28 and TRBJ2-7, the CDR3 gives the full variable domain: DVKVTQSSRYLVKRTGEKVFLECVQDMDHENMFWYRQDPGLGLRLIYFSYDVKMKEKGDIPEGYSVSREKKERFSLILESASTNQTSMYLCASSPRVGAGGGYEQYFGPGTRLTVT.

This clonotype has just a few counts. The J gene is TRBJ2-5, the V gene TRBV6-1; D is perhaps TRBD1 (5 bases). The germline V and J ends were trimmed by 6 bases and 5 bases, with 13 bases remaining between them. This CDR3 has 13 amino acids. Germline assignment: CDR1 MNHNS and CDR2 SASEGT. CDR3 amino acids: CASRRGMYETQYF. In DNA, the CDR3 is TGTGCCAGCAGAAGGGGAATGTATGAGACCCAGTACTTC.

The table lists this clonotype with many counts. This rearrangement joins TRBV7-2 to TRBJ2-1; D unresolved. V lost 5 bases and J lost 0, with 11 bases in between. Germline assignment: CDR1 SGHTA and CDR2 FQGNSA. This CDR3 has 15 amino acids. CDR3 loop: CASSHDRSSYNEQFF. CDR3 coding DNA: TGTGCCAGCAGCCATGACCGGAGCTCCTACAATGAGCAGTTCTTC.

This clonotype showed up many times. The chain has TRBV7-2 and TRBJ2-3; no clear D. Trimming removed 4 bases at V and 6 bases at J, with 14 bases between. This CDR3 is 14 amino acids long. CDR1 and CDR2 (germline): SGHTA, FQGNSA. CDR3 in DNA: TGTGCCAGCAGCTCAATAAATGATCAGGATACGCAGTATTTT. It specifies CASSSINDQDTQYF. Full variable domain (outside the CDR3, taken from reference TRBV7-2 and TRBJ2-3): GAGVSQSPSNKVTEKGKDVELRCDPISGHTALYWYRQSLGQGLEFLIYFQGNSAPDKSGLPSDRFSAERTGGSVSTLTIQRTQQEDSAVYLCASSSINDQDTQYFGPGTRLTVL.

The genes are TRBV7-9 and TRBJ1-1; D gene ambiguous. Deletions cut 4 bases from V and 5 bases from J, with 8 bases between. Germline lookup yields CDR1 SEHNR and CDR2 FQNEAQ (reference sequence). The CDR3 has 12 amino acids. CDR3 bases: TGTGCCAGCAGCTCCGGGGAGACTGAAGCTTTCTTT. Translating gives CASSSGETEAFF. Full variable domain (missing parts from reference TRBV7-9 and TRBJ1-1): DTGVSQNPRHKITKRGQNVTFRCDPISEHNRLYWYRQTLGQGPEFLTYFQNEAQLEKSRLLSDRFSAERPKGSFSTLEIQRTEQGDSAMYLCASSSGETEAFFGQGTRLTVV.

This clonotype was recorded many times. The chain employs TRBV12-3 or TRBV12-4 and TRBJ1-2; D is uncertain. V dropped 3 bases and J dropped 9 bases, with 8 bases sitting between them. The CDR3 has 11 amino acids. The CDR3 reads CASSFGRSYTF. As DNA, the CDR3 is TGTGCCAGCAGTTTTGGGCGGAGCTACACCTTC.

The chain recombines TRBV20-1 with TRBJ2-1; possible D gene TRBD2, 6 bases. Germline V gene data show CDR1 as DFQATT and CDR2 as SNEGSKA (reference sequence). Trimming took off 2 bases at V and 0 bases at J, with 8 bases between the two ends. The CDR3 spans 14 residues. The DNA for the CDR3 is TGCAGTGCTAGATTCGGGAGCTCCTACAATGAGCAGTTCTTC. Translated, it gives CSARFGSSYNEQFF.

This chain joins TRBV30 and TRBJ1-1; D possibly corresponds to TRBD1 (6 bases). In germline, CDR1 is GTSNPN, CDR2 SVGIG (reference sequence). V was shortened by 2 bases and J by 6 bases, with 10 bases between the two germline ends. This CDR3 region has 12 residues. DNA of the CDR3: TGTGCCTGGAGTATGGGGGCCCCTGAAGCTTTCTTT. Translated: CAWSMGAPEAFF.

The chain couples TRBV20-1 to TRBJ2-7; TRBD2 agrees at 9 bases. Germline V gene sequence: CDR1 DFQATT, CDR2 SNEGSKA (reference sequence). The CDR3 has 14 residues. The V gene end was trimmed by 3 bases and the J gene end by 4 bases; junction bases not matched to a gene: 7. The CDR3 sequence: CSASGLAGRYEQYF. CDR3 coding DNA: TGCAGTGCTAGCGGCCTAGCGGGAAGGTACGAGCAGTACTTC.

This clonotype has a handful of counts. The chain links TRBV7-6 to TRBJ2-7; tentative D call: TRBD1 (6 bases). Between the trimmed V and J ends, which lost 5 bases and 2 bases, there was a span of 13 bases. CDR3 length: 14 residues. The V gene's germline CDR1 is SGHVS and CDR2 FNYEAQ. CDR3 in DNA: TGTGCCAGCAGCCCCCGGGACAAGGCCTACGAGCAGTACTTC. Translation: CASSPRDKAYEQYF.

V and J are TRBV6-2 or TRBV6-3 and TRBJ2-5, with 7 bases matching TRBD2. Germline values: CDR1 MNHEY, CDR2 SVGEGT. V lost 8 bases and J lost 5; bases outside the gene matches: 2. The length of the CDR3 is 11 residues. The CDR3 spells CASGLEETQYF. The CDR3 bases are TGTGCCAGCGGACTAGAGGAGACCCAGTACTTC.

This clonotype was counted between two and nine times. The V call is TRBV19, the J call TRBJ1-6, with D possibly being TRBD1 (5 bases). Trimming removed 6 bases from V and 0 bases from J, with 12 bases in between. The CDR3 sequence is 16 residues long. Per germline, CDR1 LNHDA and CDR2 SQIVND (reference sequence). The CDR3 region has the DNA TGTGCCAGTAGGCCGACAGCTAGCTCCTATAATTCACCCCTCCACTTT. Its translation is CASRPTASSYNSPLHF.

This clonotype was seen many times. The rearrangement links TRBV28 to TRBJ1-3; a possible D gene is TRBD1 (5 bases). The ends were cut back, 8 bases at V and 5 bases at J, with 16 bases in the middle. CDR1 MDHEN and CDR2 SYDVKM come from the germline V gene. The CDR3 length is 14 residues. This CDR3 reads CASPCKGQRNTIYF. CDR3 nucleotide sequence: TGTGCCAGCCCTTGCAAGGGGCAAAGAAACACCATATATTTT.

As DNA, the CDR3 is TGTGCCAGCAGCGCGGGAGAGGAGACCCAGTACTTC. It specifies CASSAGEETQYF. This chain connects TRBV7-2 to TRBJ2-5, with 7 bases that match TRBD2. Germline V gene sequence: CDR1 SGHTA, CDR2 FQGNSA. This CDR3 comprises 12 residues. The trim removed 5 bases at V and 5 bases at J, leaving 2 bases unmatched.